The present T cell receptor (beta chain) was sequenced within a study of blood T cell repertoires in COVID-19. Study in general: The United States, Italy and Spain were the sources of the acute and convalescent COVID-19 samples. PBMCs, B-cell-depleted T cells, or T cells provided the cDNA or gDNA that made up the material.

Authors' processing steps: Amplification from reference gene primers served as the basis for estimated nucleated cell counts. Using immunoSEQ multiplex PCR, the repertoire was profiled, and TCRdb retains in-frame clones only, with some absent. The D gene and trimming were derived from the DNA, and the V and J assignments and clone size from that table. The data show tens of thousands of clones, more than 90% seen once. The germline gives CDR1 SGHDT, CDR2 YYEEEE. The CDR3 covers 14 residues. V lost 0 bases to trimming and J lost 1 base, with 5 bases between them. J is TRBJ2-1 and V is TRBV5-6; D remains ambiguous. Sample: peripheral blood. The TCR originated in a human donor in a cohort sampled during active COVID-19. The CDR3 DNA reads TGTGCCAGCAGCTTGGCCGGGTCCTACAATGAGCAGTTCTTC. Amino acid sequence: CASSLAGSYNEQFF. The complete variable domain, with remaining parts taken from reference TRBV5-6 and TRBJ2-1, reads DAGVTQSPTHLIKTRGQQVTLRCSPKSGHDTVSWYQQALGQGPQFIFQYYEEEERQRGNFPDRFSGHQFPNYSSELNVNALLLGDSALYLCASSLAGSYNEQFFGPGTRLTVL.